The 17 T cell receptor beta chains reported below all come from one sample, sequenced in a study of T cells in Graves' hyperthyroidism and ophthalmopathy. Amplified TCR beta CDR3 regions came from RNA transcripts. In the first-round RT-PCR of the TCR CDR3, the HTBI primer set was used. Via MiXCR, TCRdb re-called the multiplex PCR reads, giving one row per CDR3 protein. The sample yields 730,000 or so distinct CDR3 sequences, about 19% seen once. What was sequenced was blood. These receptors originate from a woman aged 45-65 years with Graves' hyperthyroidism that later progressed to Graves' ophthalmopathy.

This clonotype has a count of ten or more. This chain joins TRBV20-1 and TRBJ2-2; 9 bases are shared with TRBD1. The CDR3 sequence is 17 residues long. CDR1 is DFQATT and CDR2 is SNEGSKA in the germline V gene (reference sequence). V was clipped by 0 bases and J by 7 bases; unmatched bases: 12. CDR3 loop: CSARDLGTGSPHGELFF. CDR3 in DNA: TGCAGTGCTAGAGATCTGGGGACAGGGAGCCCCCACGGGGAGCTGTTTTTT.

Worth noting for this clonotype: Just one base apart from a much larger clone, this may be a read error. This rearrangement joins TRBV5-1 to TRBJ2-1, with 7 bases fitting TRBD2. CDR1 is SGHRS and CDR2 is YFSETQ in the germline V gene. The CDR3 consists of 17 residues. CDR3 loop: CASSLDPSGDSHNEQFF. DNA for the CDR3: TGCGCCAGCAGCTTGGATCCCAGCGGGGACTCCCACAATGAGCAGTTCTTC.

This clonotype was picked up a small number of times. The V gene is TRBV7-6, the J gene TRBJ2-2; a possible D gene is TRBD1 (6 bases). The CDR3 contains 16 residues. Trimming left V 6 bases short and J 0 bases short, with 14 bases between. Germline V gene sequence: CDR1 SGHVS, CDR2 FNYEAQ. The CDR3, as DNA: TGTGCCAGCAGTGATGACAGGAGCTCGAACACCGGGGAGCTGTTTTTT. As protein: CASSDDRSSNTGELFF. The variable domain in full, completed from reference TRBV7-6 and TRBJ2-2, reads GAGVSQSPRYKVTKRGQDVALRCDPISGHVSLYWYRQALGQGPEFLTYFNYEAQQDKSGLPNDRFSAERPEGSISTLTIQRTEQRDSAMYRCASSDDRSSNTGELFFGEGSRLTVL.

The V and J genes are TRBV29-1 and TRBJ2-7; 8 bases are a match to TRBD1. The CDR3 runs 13 residues. From germline, CDR1 is SQVTM and CDR2 ANQGSEA. V lost 5 bases to trimming and J lost 0 bases; unmatched junction nucleotides: 3. In DNA, the CDR3 is TGCAGCGTTTGGCAGGGGGCCTCCTACGAGCAGTACTTC. Translating gives CSVWQGASYEQYF.

This clonotype turned up a few times. The chain recombines TRBV9 with TRBJ1-1, with D perhaps TRBD1 (6 bases). Germline assignment: CDR1 SGDLS and CDR2 YYNGEE. V lost 3 bases and J lost 6, with 15 bases in between. The CDR3 spans 14 residues. The CDR3 is CASSAETGRSEAFF. The CDR3 DNA reads TGTGCCAGCAGCGCAGAAACAGGGCGTTCTGAAGCTTTCTTT.

The V call is TRBV6-5, the J call TRBJ2-5; D may be TRBD1 or TRBD2 (6 bases each). Trimming pared 2 bases from V and 5 bases from J, leaving 9 bases between. Germline V gene data show CDR1 as MNHEY and CDR2 as SVGAGI. The CDR3 is made up of 13 amino acids. CDR3 in amino acids: CASSYQGRETQYF. Written as DNA, the CDR3 is TGTGCCAGCAGTTACCAGGGGAGGGAGACCCAGTACTTC.

The V and J genes are TRBV2 and TRBJ1-1; the D is unclear. V dropped 1 base and J dropped 11 bases, with 11 bases sitting between them. Germline V lookup: CDR1 SNHLY, CDR2 FYNNEI. The CDR3 length is 12 residues. CDR3 sequence: CASSEGSVPAFF. The CDR3 DNA follows: TGTGCCAGCAGTGAAGGGAGTGTGCCGGCTTTCTTT.

This clonotype occurred many times. The genes are TRBV3-1 and TRBJ2-7; the D gene is possibly TRBD2 (5 bases). In germline, CDR1 is LGHDT, CDR2 YNNKEL (reference sequence). V lost 0 bases and J 6 bases, leaving 12 bases between the germline ends. The CDR3 runs to 14 residues. The CDR3 region is CASSQDIADSEQYF. The DNA of the CDR3 is TGTGCCAGCAGCCAAGATATCGCGGACTCCGAGCAGTACTTC.

The chain joins TRBV4-1 to TRBJ2-1; D unresolved. The germline gives CDR1 MGHRA, CDR2 YSYEKL. The CDR3 consists of 13 residues. Trimming left V 9 bases short and J 7 bases short, with 16 bases between. CDR3 loop: CARRRTQRNEQFF. The CDR3 nucleotides are TGCGCCAGGAGAAGAACCCAAAGAAATGAGCAGTTCTTC.

There are many counts of this clonotype. The chain employs TRBV3-1 and TRBJ2-5; tentatively, D is TRBD2 (5 bases). Trimming pared 4 bases from V and 5 bases from J, leaving 14 bases between. The CDR3 spans 14 residues. Per germline, CDR1 LGHDT and CDR2 YNNKEL (reference sequence). The CDR3 protein is CASSPRGDGETQYF. CDR3 DNA sequence: TGTGCCAGCAGCCCCCGGGGAGATGGCGAGACCCAGTACTTC.

The rearrangement joins TRBV4-1 to TRBJ1-1; 10 bases agree with TRBD1. After removal of 4 bases from V and 7 bases from J, the junction contained 6 bases not matched to a gene. This CDR3 has 14 residues. CDR1 is MGHRA and CDR2 is YSYEKL in the germline V gene. The CDR3: CASSRLGTGVEAFF. The DNA for the CDR3 is TGCGCCAGCAGCCGACTCGGGACAGGGGTTGAAGCTTTCTTT.

This clonotype was recorded many times. This sequence joins TRBV18 and TRBJ1-1; D call uncertain. The V end was cut by 2 bases, the J end by 1 base, with 11 bases between. The germline V gene encodes CDR1 KGHSH and CDR2 LQKENI. CDR3 length: 15 residues. As DNA, the CDR3 is TGTGCCAGCTCACCAAGGAGTCCAACGAACACTGAAGCTTTCTTT. It codes for CASSPRSPTNTEAFF.

This rearrangement joins TRBV4-1 to TRBJ1-2; TRBD1 might be the D (6 bases). Per germline, CDR1 MGHRA and CDR2 YSYEKL. The CDR3 spans 15 residues. V dropped 3 bases and J dropped 0 bases, with 11 bases sitting between them. The CDR3 here is CASSHRQASNYGYTF. The CDR3 DNA reads TGCGCCAGCAGCCATCGACAGGCTTCTAACTATGGCTACACCTTC.

The table lists this clonotype with a few counts. The chain joins TRBV29-1 to TRBJ1-3, with D unresolved. CDR3 length equals 13 residues. The ends were cut back, 4 bases at V and 4 bases at J, with 11 bases in the middle. Germline lookup yields CDR1 SQVTM and CDR2 ANQGSEA. CDR3 sequence reads: CSVASSRGNTIYF. The CDR3 DNA reads as TGCAGCGTTGCAAGCTCGCGGGGAAACACCATATATTTT.

A few counts support this clonotype. The chain is built from TRBV7-9 and TRBJ1-4; TRBD1 is a possible D gene (6 bases). This CDR3 comprises 13 residues. Germline V gene data show CDR1 as SEHNR and CDR2 as FQNEAQ (reference sequence). V was trimmed by 4 bases and J by 10 bases, leaving 13 bases between them. The CDR3, as DNA: TGTGCCAGCAGCTCCCTTCTAGGGGGAAAACTGTTTTTT. Its protein is CASSSLLGGKLFF. Full variable domain (rest looked up from reference TRBV7-9 and TRBJ1-4): DTGVSQNPRHKITKRGQNVTFRCDPISEHNRLYWYRQTLGQGPEFLTYFQNEAQLEKSRLLSDRFSAERPKGSFSTLEIQRTEQGDSAMYLCASSSLLGGKLFFGSGTQLSVL.

The chain is built from TRBV27 and TRBJ1-2; TRBD1 might be the D (5 bases). The CDR3 is 14 amino acids. Germline V gene lookup returns CDR1 MNHEY and CDR2 SMNVEV (reference sequence). V lost 2 bases, J lost 4 bases, and 11 bases lay in between. Written as DNA, the CDR3 is TGTGCCAGCAGTTTACGGGGCAACCTCTATGGCTACACCTTC. Protein product: CASSLRGNLYGYTF.

This chain links TRBV9 with TRBJ2-5; the D gene is possibly TRBD1 (7 bases). Trimming took off 2 bases at V and 5 bases at J, with 16 bases between the two ends. CDR3 length equals 15 residues. Looked up from germline, CDR1 is SGDLS and CDR2 is YYNGEE. The CDR3 DNA sequence: TGTGCCAGCAGCGTCGTAACAGGGGAGGAGGAGACCCAGTACTTC. Protein sequence: CASSVVTGEEETQYF.